This T cell receptor (beta chain) was identified during a study of response to subunit inactivated influenza vaccine. TCRdb used MiXCR to reprocess the RT-PCR reads, holding one entry per CDR3 protein. The sample has about 780,000 distinct CDR3 sequences; around 18% are singletons. In germline, CDR1 is SGHRS, CDR2 YFSETQ. The V end lost 3 bases, the J end lost 0 bases, and 16 bases lay between the germline ends. CDR3 length equals 17 residues. Study outcomes and limitations: The study's authors posited that every seasonal influenza vaccination enlists few new T cells.

This clonotype came up a few times. Its target is unknown. V gene TRBV5-1 combines with J gene TRBJ1-3; the D gene is possibly TRBD1 (6 bases). This TCR came from a man aged 50 to 59 who received an inactivated influenza vaccine. The specimen was PBMCs from blood, collected more than 4 days after vaccination. The CDR3 protein is CASSSATGLHSGNTIYF. CDR3 DNA: TGCGCCAGCAGCTCCGCGACAGGCCTCCACTCTGGAAACACCATATATTTT. Filled out from reference TRBV5-1 and TRBJ1-3, the complete variable domain reads KAGVTQTPRYLIKTRGQQVTLSCSPISGHRSVSWYQQTPGQGLQFLFEYFSETQRNKGNFPGRFSGRQFSNSRSEMNVSTLELGDSALYLCASSSATGLHSGNTIYFGEGSWLTVV.